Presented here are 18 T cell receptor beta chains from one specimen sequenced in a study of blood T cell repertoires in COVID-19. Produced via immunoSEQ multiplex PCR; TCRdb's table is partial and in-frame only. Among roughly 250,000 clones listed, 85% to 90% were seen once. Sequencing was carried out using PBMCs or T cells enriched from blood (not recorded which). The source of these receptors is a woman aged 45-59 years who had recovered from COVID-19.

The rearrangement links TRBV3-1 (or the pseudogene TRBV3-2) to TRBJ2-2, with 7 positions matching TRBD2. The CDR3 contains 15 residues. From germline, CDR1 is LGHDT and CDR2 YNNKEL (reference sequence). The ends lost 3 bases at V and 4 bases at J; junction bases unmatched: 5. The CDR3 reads CASSQEREPTGELFF. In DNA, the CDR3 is TGTGCCAGCAGCCAGGAGCGGGAACCCACCGGGGAGCTGTTTTTT.

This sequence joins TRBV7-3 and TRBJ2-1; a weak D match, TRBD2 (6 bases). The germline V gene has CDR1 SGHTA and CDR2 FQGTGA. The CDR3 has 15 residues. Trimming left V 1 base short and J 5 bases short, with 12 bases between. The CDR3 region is CASSLMRRENNEQFF. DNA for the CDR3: TGTGCCAGCAGCTTAATGCGCCGGGAGAACAATGAGCAGTTCTTC.

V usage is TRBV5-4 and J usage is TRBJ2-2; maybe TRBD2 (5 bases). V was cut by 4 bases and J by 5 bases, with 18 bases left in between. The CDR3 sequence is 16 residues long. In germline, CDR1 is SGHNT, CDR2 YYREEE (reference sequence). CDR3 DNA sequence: TGTGCCAGCAGCCCCAAACCCTTCACGGGGACCGGGGAGCTGTTTTTT. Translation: CASSPKPFTGTGELFF.

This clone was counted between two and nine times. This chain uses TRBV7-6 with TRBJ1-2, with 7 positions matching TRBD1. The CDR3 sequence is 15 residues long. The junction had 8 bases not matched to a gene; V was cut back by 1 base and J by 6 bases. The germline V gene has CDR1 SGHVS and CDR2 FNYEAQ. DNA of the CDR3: TGTGCCAGCAGCTTAGAACAGGGGCGAGGGAATGGCTACACCTTC. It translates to CASSLEQGRGNGYTF.

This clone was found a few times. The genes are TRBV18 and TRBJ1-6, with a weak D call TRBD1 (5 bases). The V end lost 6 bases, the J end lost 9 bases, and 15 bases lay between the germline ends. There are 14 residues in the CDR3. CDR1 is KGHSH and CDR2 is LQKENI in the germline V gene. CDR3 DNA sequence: TGTGCCAGCTCCGCGGGGGGTGAGGTTTCACCCCTCCACTTT. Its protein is CASSAGGEVSPLHF.

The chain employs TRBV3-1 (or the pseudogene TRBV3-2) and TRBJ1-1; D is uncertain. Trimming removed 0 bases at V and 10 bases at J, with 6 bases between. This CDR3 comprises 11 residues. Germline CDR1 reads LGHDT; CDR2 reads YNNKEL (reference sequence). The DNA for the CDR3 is TGTGCCAGCAGCCAAGAGGGAGGAGCTTTCTTT. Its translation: CASSQEGGAFF.

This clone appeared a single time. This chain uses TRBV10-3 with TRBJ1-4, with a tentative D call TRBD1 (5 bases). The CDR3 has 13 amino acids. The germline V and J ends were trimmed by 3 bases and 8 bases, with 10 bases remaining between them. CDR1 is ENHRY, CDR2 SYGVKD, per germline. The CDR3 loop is CAISDGGDEKLFF. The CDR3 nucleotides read TGTGCCATCAGTGACGGAGGGGACGAAAAACTGTTTTTT.

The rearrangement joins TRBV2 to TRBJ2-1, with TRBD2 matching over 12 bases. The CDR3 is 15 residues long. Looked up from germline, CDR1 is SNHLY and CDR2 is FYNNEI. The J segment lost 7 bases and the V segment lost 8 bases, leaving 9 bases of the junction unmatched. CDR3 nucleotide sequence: TGTGCCAGCGGGGGCGCTAGCGGGAGGGGTAATGAGCAGTTCTTC. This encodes CASGGASGRGNEQFF.

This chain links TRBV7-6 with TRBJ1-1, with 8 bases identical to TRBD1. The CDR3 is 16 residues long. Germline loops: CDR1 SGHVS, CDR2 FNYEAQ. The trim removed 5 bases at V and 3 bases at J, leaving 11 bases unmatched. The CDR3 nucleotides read TGTGCCAGCAGCCAAGGTCCCGACAGGGGAGACACTGAAGCTTTCTTT. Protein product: CASSQGPDRGDTEAFF.

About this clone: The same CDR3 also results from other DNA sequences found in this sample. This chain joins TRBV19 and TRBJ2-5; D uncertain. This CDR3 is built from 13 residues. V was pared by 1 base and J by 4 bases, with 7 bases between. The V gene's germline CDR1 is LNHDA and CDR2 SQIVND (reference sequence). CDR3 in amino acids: CASSIVGGETQYF. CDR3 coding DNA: TGTGCCAGTAGTATAGTCGGTGGAGAGACCCAGTACTTC.

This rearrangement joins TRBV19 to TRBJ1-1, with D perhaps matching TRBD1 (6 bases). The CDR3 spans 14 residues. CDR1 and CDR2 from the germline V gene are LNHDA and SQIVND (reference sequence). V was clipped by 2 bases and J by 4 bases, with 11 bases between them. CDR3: CASSIKGGITEAFF. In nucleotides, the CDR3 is TGTGCCAGTAGTATAAAGGGGGGGATCACTGAAGCTTTCTTT.

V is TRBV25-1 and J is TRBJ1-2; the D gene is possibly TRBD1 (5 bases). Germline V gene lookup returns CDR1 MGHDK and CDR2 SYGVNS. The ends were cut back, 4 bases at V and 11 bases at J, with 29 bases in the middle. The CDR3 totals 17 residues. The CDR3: CASSASLFQGKMAGYTF. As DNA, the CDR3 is TGTGCCAGCAGTGCCTCTCTTTTTCAGGGAAAAATGGCAGGGTACACCTTC.

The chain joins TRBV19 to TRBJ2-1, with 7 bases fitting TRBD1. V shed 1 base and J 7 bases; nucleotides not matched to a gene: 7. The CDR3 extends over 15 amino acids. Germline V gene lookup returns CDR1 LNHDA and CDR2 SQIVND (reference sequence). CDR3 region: CASSIVRGLRNEQFF. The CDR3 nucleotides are TGTGCCAGTAGTATAGTTAGGGGGCTAAGGAATGAGCAGTTCTTC. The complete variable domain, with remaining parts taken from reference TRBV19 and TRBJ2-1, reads DGGITQSPKYLFRKEGQNVTLSCEQNLNHDAMYWYRQDPGQGLRLIYYSQIVNDFQKGDIAEGYSVSREKKESFPLTVTSAQKNPTAFYLCASSIVRGLRNEQFFGPGTRLTVL.

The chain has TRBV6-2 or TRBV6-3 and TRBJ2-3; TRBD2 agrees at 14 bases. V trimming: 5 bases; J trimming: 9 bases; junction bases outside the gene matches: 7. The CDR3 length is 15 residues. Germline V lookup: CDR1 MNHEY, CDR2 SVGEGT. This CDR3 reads CASSTGLAGDRTQYF. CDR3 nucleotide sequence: TGTGCCAGCAGTACGGGACTAGCGGGAGACCGGACGCAGTATTTT.

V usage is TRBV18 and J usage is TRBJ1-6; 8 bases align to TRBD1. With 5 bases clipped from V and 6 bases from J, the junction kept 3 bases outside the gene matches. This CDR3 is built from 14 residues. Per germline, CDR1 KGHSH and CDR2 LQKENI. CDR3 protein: CASSGQGINSPLHF. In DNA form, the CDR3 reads TGTGCCAGCTCAGGACAGGGAATTAATTCACCCCTCCACTTT.

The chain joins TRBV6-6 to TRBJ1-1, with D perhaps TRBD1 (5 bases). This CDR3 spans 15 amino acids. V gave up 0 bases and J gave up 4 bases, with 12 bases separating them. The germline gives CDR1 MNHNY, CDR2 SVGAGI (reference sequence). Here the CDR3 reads CASSYSSGPGTEAFF. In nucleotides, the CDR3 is TGTGCCAGCAGTTACTCATCAGGGCCTGGCACTGAAGCTTTCTTT.

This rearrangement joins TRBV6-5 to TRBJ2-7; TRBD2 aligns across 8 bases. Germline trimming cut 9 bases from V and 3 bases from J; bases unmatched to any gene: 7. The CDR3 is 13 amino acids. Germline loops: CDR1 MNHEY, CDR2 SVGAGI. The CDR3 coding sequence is TGTGCCAGTTATAGCGGGAACCTCTACGAGCAGTACTTC. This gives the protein CASYSGNLYEQYF.

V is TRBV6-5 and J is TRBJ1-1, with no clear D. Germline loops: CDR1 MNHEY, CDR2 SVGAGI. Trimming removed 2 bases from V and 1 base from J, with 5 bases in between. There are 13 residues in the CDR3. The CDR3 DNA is TGTGCCAGCAGTTACACCAGGAACACTGAAGCTTTCTTT. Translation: CASSYTRNTEAFF.